The following is a TCR beta chain sequence with its context. This sample is part of a study of blood T cell repertoires in COVID-19. Study overall: Samples came from the United States, Italy and Spain, spanning acute and convalescent COVID-19.

Trimming removed 6 bases at V and 6 bases at J, with 21 bases between. Germline CDR1 MNHEY, CDR2 SMNVEV (reference sequence). This CDR3 spans 16 amino acids. Per the original data handling: Using reference gene primer amplification, nucleated cell counts were estimated. Using immunoSEQ multiplex PCR, the repertoire was profiled, and TCRdb retains in-frame clones only, with some absent. Clonal size and the V and J genes are those of that table, whereas D and trimming came from the DNA. This sample has approximately 160,000 clones, with around nine tenths found just once. The chain uses TRBV27 and TRBJ1-5; D is possibly TRBD1 (6 bases). Sequencing was done on a sample of peripheral blood. The TCR was taken from a man aged 60 to 75 with COVID-19, enrolled during active disease. The DNA for the CDR3 is TGTGCCAGCAGACCCATCGGACAGTTGGCTAGTCAGCCCCAGCATTTT. It is translated as CASRPIGQLASQPQHF.